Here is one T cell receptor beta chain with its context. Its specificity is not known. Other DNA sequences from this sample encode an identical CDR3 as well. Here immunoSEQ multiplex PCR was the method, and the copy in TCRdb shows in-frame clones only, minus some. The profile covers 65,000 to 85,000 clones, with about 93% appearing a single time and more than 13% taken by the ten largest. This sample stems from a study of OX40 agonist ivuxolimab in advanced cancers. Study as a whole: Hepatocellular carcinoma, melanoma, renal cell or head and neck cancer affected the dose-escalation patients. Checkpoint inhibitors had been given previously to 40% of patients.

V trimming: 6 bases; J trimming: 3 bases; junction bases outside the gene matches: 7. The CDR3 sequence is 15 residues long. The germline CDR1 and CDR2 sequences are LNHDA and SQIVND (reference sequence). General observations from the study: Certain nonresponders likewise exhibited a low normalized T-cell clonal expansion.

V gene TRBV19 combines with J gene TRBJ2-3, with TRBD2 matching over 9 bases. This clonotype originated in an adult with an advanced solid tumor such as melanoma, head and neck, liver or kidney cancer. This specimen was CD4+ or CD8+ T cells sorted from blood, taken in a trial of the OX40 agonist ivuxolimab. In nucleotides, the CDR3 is TGTGCCAGTAGCATTTCGCTAGCGGGGACAGATACGCAGTATTTT. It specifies CASSISLAGTDTQYF.